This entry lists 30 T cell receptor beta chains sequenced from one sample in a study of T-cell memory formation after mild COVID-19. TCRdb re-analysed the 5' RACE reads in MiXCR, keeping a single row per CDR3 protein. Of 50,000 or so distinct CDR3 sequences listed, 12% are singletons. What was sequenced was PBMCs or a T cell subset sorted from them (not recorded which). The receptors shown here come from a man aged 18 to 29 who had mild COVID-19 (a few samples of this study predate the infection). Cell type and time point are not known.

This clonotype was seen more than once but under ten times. CDR3 in amino acids: CASGLRGAKNIQYF. The CDR3 bases are TGTGCCAGCGGGTTGAGGGGAGCCAAAAACATTCAGTACTTC. The chain recombines TRBV7-2 with TRBJ2-4; D may match TRBD1 or TRBD2 (5 bases each). Trimming removed 8 bases at V and 0 bases at J, with 11 bases between. This CDR3 spans 14 amino acids. Germline V gives CDR1 SGHTA, CDR2 FQGNSA.

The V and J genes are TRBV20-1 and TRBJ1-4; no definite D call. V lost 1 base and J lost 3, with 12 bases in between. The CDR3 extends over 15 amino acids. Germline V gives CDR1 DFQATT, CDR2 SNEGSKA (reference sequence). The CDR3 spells CSARVPTGANEKLFF. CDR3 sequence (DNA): TGCAGTGCTAGAGTACCCACCGGGGCTAATGAAAAACTGTTTTTT.

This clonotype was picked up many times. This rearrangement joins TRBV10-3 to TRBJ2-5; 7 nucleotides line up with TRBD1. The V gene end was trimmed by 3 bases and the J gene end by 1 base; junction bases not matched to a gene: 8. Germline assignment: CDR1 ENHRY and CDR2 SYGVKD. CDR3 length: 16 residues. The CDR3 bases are TGTGCCATCAGTGACCCGGTGGGACAGATCCAAGAGACCCAGTACTTC. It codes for CAISDPVGQIQETQYF.

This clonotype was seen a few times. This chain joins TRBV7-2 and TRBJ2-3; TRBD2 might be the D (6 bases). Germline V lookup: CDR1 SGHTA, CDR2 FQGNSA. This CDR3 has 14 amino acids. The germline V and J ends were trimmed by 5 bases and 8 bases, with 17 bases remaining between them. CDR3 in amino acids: CASSPLERGGTQYF. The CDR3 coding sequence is TGTGCCAGCAGCCCCCTCGAGAGGGGAGGTACGCAGTATTTT.

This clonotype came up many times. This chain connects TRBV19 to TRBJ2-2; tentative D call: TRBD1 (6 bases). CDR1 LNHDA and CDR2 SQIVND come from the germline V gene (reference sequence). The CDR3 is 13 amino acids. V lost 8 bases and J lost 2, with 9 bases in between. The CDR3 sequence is CASAGANTGELFF. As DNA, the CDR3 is TGTGCCAGTGCAGGGGCTAACACCGGGGAGCTGTTTTTT.

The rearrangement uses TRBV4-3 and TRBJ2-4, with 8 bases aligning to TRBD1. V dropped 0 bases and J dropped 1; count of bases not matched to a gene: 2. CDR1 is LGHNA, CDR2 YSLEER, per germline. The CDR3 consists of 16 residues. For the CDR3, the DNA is TGCGCCAGCAGCCAAGAACCAGGGGGCGCCAAAAACATTCAGTACTTC. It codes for CASSQEPGGAKNIQYF.

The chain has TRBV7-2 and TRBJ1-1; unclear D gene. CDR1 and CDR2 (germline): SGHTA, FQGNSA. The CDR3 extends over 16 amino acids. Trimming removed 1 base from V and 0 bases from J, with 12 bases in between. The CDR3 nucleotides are TGTGCCAGCAGCTTAGGGGGTGCGGGCATGAACACTGAAGCTTTCTTT. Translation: CASSLGGAGMNTEAFF.

The CDR3 DNA follows: TGTGCCAGCAGCGTGTCCCTGAGTCACTCGAAAGTCAATGAGCAGTTCTTC. Protein product: CASSVSLSHSKVNEQFF. The chain couples TRBV9 to TRBJ2-1; D call uncertain. V shed 2 bases and J shed 6 bases, with 21 bases lying between them. The germline V gene encodes CDR1 SGDLS and CDR2 YYNGEE. The CDR3 loop spans 17 amino acids. Complete variable domain (other parts from reference TRBV9 and TRBJ2-1): DSGVTQTPKHLITATGQRVTLRCSPRSGDLSVYWYQQSLDQGLQFLIQYYNGEERAKGNILERFSAQQFPDLHSELNLSSLELGDSALYFCASSVSLSHSKVNEQFFGPGTRLTVL.

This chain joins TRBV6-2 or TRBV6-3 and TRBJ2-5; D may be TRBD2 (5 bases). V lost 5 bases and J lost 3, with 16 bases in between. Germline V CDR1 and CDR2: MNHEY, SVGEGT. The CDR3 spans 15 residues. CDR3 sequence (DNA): TGTGCCAGCAGTGTAGTCCGGGAATTTGAAGAGACCCAGTACTTC. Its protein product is CASSVVREFEETQYF.

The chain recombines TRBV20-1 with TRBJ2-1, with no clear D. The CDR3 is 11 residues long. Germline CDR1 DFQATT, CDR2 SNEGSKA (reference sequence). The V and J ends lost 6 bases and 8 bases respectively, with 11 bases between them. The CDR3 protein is CSAKSADEQFF. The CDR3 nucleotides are TGCAGTGCAAAATCGGCGGATGAGCAGTTCTTC.

The CDR3 protein is CSAPRDRVETQYF. CDR3 DNA: TGCAGTGCTCCGAGGGACAGGGTTGAGACCCAGTACTTC. J is TRBJ2-5 and V is TRBV20-1, with 9 bases that match TRBD1. V was clipped by 5 bases and J by 5 bases; unmatched bases: 6. CDR1 is DFQATT and CDR2 is SNEGSKA in the germline V gene (reference sequence). This CDR3 comprises 13 residues.

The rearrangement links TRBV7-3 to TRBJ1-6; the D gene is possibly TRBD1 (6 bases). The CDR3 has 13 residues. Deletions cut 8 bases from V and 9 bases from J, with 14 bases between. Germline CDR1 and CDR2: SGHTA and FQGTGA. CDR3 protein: CASPDRRCSPLHF. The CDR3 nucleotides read TGTGCCAGCCCCGACAGGAGATGTTCACCCCTCCACTTT.

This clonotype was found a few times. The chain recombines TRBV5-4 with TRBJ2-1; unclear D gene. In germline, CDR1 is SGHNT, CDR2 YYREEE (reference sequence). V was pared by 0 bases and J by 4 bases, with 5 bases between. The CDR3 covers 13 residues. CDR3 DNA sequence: TGTGCCAGCAGCTTGGTTGGATACAATGAGCAGTTCTTC. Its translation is CASSLVGYNEQFF.

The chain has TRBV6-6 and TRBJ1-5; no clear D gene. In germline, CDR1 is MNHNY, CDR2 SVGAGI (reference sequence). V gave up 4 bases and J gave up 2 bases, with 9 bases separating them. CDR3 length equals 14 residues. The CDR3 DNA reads TGTGCCAGCAGTTTCGACTCCGGCAATCAGCCCCAGCATTTT. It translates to CASSFDSGNQPQHF.

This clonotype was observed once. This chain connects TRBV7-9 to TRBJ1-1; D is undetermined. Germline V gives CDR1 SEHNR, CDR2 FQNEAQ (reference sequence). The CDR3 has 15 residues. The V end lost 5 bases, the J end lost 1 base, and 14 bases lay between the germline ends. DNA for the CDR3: TGTGCCAGCAGCCCCTCCTTGGCCAAGAACACTGAAGCTTTCTTT. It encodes CASSPSLAKNTEAFF.

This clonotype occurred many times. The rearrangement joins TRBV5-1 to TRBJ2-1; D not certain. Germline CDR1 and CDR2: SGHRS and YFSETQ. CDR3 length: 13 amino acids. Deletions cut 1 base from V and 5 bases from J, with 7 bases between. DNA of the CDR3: TGCGCCAGCAGCTTGTCCCAGAACAATGAGCAGTTCTTC. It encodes CASSLSQNNEQFF.

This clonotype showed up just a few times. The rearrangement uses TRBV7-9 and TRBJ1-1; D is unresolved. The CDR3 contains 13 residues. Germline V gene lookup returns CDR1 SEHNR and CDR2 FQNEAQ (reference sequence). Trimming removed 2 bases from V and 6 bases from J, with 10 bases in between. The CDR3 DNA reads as TGTGCCAGCAGCTTAAGGATAGTCCCTGAAGCTTTCTTT. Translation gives CASSLRIVPEAFF.

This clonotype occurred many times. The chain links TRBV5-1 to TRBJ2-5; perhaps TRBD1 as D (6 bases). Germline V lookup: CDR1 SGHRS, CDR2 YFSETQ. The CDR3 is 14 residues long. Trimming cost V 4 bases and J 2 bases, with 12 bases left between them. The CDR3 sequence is CASSLGTSQETQYF. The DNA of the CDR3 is TGCGCCAGCAGCCTCGGGACATCTCAAGAGACCCAGTACTTC.

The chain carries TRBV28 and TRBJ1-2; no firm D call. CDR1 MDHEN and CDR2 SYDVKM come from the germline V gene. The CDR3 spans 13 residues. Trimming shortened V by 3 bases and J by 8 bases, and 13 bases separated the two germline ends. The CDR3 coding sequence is TGTGCCAGCAGTTTTGTGGAAGGGAGCGGCTACACCTTC. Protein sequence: CASSFVEGSGYTF.

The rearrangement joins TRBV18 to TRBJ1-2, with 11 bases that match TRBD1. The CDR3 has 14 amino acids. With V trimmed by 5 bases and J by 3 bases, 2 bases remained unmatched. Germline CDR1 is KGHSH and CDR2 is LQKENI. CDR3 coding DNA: TGTGCCAGCTCAGGGACAGGGGGAGACTATGGCTACACCTTC. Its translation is CASSGTGGDYGYTF.

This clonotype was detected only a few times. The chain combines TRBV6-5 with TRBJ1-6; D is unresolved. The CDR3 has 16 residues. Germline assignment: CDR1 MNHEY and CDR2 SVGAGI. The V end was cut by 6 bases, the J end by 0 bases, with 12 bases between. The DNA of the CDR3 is TGTGCCAGCAGATACGAACGGAGCTCCTATAATTCACCCCTCCACTTT. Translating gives CASRYERSSYNSPLHF.

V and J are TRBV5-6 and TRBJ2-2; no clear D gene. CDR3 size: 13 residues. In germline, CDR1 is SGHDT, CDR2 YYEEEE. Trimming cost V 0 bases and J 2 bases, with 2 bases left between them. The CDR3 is CASSLVNTGELFF. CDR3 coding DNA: TGTGCCAGCAGCTTGGTTAACACCGGGGAGCTGTTTTTT.

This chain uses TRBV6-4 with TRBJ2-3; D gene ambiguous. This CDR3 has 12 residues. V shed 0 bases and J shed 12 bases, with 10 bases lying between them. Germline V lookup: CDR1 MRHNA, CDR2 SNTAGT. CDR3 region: CASSDSGVAQYF. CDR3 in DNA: TGTGCCAGCAGTGACTCGGGTGTGGCCCAGTATTTT.

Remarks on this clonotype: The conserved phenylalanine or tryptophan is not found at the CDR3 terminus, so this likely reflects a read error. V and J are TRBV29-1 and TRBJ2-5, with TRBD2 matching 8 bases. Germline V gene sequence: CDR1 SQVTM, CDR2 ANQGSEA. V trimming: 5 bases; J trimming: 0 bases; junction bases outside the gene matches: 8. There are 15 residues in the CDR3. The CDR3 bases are TGCAGCGTTCTCGGGGGGGTCTTGTACCAAGAGACCCAGTACTTA. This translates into CSVLGGVLYQETQYL.

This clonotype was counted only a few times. In DNA form, the CDR3 reads TGTGCCAGCAGTAGGGACAGGGGCAATGAGCAGTTCTTC. It translates to CASSRDRGNEQFF. The V and J genes are TRBV6-1 and TRBJ2-1, with 10 positions matching TRBD1. With 5 bases clipped from V and 6 bases from J, the junction kept 1 base outside the gene matches. The CDR3 contains 13 residues. Germline V gene data show CDR1 as MNHNS and CDR2 as SASEGT.

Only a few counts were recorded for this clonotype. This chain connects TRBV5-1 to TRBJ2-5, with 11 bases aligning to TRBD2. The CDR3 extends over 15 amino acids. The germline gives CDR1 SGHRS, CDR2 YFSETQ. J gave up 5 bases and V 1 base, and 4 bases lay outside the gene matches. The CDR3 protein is CASSLTSGGLETQYF. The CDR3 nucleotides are TGCGCCAGCAGCTTGACTAGCGGGGGCCTGGAGACCCAGTACTTC.

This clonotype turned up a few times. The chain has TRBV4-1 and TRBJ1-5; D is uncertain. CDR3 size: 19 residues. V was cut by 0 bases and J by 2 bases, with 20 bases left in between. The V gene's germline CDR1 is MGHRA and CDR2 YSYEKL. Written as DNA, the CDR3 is TGCGCCAGCAGCCAAGACGTCGGCCCGACGGGCACTGGCAATCAGCCCCAGCATTTT. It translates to CASSQDVGPTGTGNQPQHF.

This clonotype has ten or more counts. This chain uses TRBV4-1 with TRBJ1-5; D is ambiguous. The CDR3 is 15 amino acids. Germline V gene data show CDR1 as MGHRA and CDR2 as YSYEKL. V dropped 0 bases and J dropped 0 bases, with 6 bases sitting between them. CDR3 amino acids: CASSQEQYSNQPQHF. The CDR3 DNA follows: TGCGCCAGCAGCCAAGAACAGTATAGCAATCAGCCCCAGCATTTT.

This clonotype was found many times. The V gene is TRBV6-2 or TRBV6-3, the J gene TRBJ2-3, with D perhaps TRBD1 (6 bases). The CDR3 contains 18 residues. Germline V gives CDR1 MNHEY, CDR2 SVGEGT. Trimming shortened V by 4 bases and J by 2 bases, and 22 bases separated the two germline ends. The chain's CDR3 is CASSFPPRQVLHTDTQYF. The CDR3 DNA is TGTGCCAGCAGTTTTCCTCCTCGACAGGTCCTTCACACAGATACGCAGTATTTT.

The CDR3, as DNA: TGCGCCAGCAGCTTCGAGGGGGGGGTCCAAGAGACCCAGTACTTC. Protein sequence: CASSFEGGVQETQYF. The chain combines TRBV5-1 with TRBJ2-5; possibly TRBD2 for D (7 bases). The CDR3 totals 15 residues. The V end was cut by 2 bases, the J end by 1 base, with 12 bases between. Per the germline V gene, CDR1 is SGHRS and CDR2 is YFSETQ.